A single sample gave rise to the 5 T cell receptor beta chains below, sequenced in a study of T cells in women clearing cervical HPV infection. Sequencing used immunoSEQ multiplex PCR; TCRdb keeps in-frame clones, though not all of them. The listing contains 30,000 to 40,000 clones. Specimen: blood buffy coat. These receptors were obtained from a woman aged 18 to 69 with a cervical HPV16 infection that either progressed to CIN3+ or cleared (not recorded which).

On this clone itself: The CDR3 goes on 3 residues after the read ends, and that part is filled in from the germline J gene. This rearrangement joins TRBV7-2 to TRBJ2-7; weak D call: TRBD1 (6 bases). V was pared by 3 bases and J by 0 bases, with 9 bases between. Germline assignment: CDR1 SGHTA and CDR2 FQGNSA. The CDR3 has 14 residues. The CDR3 DNA, read in part, is TGTGCCAGCAGCTTCGACAGGAGCTCCTACGAG. It codes for CASSFDRSSYE. The full CDR3 is CASSFDRSSYEQYF.

Concerning this clone: The read ends 3 residues shy of where the CDR3 ends; the end is completed using the germline J gene. The V call is TRBV7-6, the J call TRBJ2-5, with TRBD1 identical over 7 bases. Germline values: CDR1 SGHVS, CDR2 FNYEAQ. Germline trimming cut 1 base from V and 3 bases from J; bases unmatched to any gene: 2. CDR3 length: 14 amino acids. CDR3 in amino acids: CASSLGRGKETQYF. CDR3 DNA (partial): TGTGCCAGCAGCTTAGGCAGGGGGAAAGAGACC.

For this clone: The read ends 3 residues shy of where the CDR3 ends; the end is completed using the germline J gene. The genes are TRBV18 and TRBJ2-4; no clear D gene. This CDR3 is 13 amino acids long. From germline, CDR1 is KGHSH and CDR2 LQKENI. The sequenced part of the CDR3 DNA is TGTGCCAGCTCACCCGGCAGAAACTATGGT. It yields the protein CASSPGRNYG. The full CDR3 protein reads CASSPGRNYGQYF.

Details on this clone: The read terminates 3 residues before the CDR3 end, so the remaining end is supplied by the germline J gene. The chain recombines TRBV6-2 or TRBV6-3 with TRBJ1-6, with D tentatively TRBD1 (5 bases). Germline values: CDR1 MNHEY, CDR2 SVGEGT. The CDR3 is made up of 15 amino acids. V lost 9 bases to trimming and J lost 6 bases, with 18 bases between them. The sequenced part of the CDR3 DNA is TGTGCCAGTAGAGCCATCGACAGCTCTAATTCACCC. Amino acids: CASRAIDSSNSP. The complete CDR3 sequence is CASRAIDSSNSPLHF.

Partial CDR3 DNA: TGTGCCAGCAGCTCCATCTACGAG. This encodes CASSSIYE. In full, the CDR3 reads CASSSIYEQYF. The chain is built from TRBV7-9 and TRBJ2-7; D gene unclear. The CDR3 end falls 3 residues outside the read, so it is completed with the germline J gene. Deletions cut 4 bases from V and 3 bases from J, with 4 bases between. The CDR3 runs 11 residues. CDR1 is SEHNR, CDR2 FQNEAQ, per germline (reference sequence).